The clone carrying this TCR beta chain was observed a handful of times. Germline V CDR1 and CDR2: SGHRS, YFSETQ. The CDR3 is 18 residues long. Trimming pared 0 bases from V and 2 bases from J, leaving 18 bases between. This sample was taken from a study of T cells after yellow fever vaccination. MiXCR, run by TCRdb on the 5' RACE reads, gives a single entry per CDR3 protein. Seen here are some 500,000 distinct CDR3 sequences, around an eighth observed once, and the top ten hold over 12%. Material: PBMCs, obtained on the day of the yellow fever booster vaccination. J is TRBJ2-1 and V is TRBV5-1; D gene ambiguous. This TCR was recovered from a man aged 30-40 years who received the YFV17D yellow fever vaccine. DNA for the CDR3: TGCGCCAGCAGCTTGGAAGGCGGCCTTTCTCGAACCTACAATGAGCAGTTCTTC. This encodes CASSLEGGLSRTYNEQFF.